This T cell receptor beta chain was obtained from a study of cytomegalovirus exposure and HLA in healthy donors. About the research overall: The 100 million to 120 million unique TCR beta sequences, from some 170 million T cells, were found by an earlier analysis. Study outcomes and limitations: The study had only CMV serostatus as immune exposure information. Later genetic work tied a missense DCLRE1C variant to beta-chain V and J trimming.

Comments on this clone: The antigen is not known.

Primers: 60 Vbeta forward and 13 Jbeta reverse. Method: immunoSEQ multiplex PCR; TCRdb's copy keeps in-frame clones and lacks some. The table records 150,000 to 200,000 clones, 70% of them present only once. The CDR3 runs to 17 residues. The V gene lost 5 bases and the J gene lost 5 bases, with 22 bases spanning the gap. The germline gives CDR1 SGHVS, CDR2 FNYEAQ. Whereas donors were nominally healthy upon sampling, unrecorded immune exposures were probable. This receptor was identified in a man aged 18-30 years in good health and CMV-seropositive. Specimen: PBMCs. The J gene is TRBJ1-5, the V gene TRBV7-6, with D perhaps matching TRBD1 (6 bases). The CDR3: CASSLPNRAFPDQPQHF. Here the CDR3 DNA reads TGTGCCAGCAGCCTCCCCAACAGGGCCTTTCCCGATCAGCCCCAGCATTTT.